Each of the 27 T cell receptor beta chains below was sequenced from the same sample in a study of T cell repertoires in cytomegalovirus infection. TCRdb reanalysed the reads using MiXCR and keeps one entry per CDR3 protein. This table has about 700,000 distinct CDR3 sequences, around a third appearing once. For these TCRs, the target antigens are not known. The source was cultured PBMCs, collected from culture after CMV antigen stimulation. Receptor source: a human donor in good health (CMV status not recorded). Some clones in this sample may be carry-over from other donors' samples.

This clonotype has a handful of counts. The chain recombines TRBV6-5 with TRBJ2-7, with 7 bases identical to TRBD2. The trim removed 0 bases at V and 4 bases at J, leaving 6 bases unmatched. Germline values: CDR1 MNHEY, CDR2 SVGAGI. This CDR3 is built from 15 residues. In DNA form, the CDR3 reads TGTGCCAGCAGTTACTCAGGCGGGAGCGGGTACGAGCAGTACTTC. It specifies CASSYSGGSGYEQYF.

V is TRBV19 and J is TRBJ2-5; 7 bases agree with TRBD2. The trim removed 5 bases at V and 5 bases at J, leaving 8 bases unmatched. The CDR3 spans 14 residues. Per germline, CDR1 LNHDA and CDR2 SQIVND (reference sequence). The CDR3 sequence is CASSDQRGTETQYF. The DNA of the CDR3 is TGTGCCAGTAGTGACCAGCGGGGTACCGAGACCCAGTACTTC.

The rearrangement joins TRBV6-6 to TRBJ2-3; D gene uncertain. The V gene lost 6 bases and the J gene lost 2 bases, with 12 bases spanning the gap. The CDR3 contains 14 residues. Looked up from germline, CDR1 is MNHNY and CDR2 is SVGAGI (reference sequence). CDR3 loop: CASSARASTDTQYF. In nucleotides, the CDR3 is TGTGCCAGCAGCGCCCGGGCGTCCACAGATACGCAGTATTTT.

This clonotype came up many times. CDR3 in amino acids: CASSPPPVETQYF. As DNA, the CDR3 is TGTGCCAGCAGCCCTCCCCCGGTCGAGACCCAGTACTTC. The chain combines TRBV7-2 with TRBJ2-5; no definite D call. The germline V gene has CDR1 SGHTA and CDR2 FQGNSA. CDR3 size: 13 residues. Trimming shortened V by 5 bases and J by 5 bases, and 12 bases separated the two germline ends.

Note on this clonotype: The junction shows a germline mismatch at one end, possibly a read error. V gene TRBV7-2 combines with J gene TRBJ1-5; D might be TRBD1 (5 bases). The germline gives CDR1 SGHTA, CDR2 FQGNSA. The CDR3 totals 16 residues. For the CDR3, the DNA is TGTGCCAGCAGCCCATTATCGCAGGGAAGCAATCCGCCCCAGCATTTT. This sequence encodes CASSPLSQGSNPPQHF.

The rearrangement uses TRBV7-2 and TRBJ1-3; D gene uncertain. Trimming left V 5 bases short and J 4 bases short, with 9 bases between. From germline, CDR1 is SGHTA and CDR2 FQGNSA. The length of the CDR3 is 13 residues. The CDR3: CASSAVQGNTIYF. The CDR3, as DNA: TGTGCCAGCAGCGCTGTTCAGGGAAACACCATATATTTT.

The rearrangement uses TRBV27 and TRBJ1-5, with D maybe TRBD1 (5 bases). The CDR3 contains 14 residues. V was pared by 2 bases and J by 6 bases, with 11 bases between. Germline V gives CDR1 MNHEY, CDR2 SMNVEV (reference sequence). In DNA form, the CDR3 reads TGTGCCAGCAGTTTAGCCAGGGCGGCTCAGCCCCAGCATTTT. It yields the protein CASSLARAAQPQHF.

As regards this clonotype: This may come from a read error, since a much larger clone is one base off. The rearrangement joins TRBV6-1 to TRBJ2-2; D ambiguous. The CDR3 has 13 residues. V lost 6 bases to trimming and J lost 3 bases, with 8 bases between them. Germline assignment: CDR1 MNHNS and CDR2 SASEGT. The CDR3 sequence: CASSSGYTGELFF. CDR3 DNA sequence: TGTGCCAGCAGCTCGGGCTACACCGGGGAGCTGTTTTTT.

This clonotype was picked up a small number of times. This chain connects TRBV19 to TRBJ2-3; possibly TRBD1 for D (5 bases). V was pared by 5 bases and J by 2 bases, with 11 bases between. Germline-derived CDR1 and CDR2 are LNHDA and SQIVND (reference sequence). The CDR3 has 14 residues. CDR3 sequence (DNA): TGTGCCAGTAGTCCGCGACAGAACACAGATACGCAGTATTTT. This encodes CASSPRQNTDTQYF.

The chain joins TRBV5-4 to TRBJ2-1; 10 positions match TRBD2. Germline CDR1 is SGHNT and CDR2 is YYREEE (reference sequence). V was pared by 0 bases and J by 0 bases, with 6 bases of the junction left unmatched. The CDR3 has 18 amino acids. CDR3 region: CASSLGAAGGSSYNEQFF. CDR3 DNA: TGTGCCAGCAGCTTGGGGGCAGCGGGGGGGAGCTCCTACAATGAGCAGTTCTTC.

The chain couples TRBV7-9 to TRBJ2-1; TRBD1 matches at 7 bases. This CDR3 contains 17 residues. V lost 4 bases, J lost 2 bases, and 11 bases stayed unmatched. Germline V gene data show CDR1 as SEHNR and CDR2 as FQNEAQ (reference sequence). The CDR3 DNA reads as TGTGCCAGCAGCTCGAGGTGGGCCAGGGGGACCTACAATGAGCAGTTCTTC. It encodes CASSSRWARGTYNEQFF.

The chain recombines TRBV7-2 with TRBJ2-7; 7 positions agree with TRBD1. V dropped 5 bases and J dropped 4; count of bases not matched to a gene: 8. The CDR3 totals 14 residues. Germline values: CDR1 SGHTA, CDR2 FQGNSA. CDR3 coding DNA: TGTGCCAGCAGCCGGACAGGCTTAGCTTACGAGCAGTACTTC. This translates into CASSRTGLAYEQYF.

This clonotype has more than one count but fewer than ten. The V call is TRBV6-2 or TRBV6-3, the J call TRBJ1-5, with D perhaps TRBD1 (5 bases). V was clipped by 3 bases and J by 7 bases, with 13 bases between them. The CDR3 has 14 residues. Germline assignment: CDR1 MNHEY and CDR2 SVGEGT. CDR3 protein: CASSYLGRQQPQHF. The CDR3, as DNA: TGTGCCAGCAGTTATTTGGGACGTCAGCAGCCCCAGCATTTT.

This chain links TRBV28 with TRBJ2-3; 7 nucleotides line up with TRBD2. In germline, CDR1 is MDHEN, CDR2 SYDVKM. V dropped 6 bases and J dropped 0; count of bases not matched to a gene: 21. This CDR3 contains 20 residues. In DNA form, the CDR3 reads TGTGCCAGCAGCGGCAGGGCGGCAGCGGGGACGACCACTAGCACAGATACGCAGTATTTT. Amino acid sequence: CASSGRAAAGTTTSTDTQYF.

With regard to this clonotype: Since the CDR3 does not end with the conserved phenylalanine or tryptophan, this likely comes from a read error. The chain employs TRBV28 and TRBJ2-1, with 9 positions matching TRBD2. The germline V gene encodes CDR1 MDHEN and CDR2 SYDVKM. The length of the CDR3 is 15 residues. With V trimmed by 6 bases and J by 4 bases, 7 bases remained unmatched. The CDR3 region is CASRSRGGGYNEQFS. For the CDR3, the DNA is TGTGCCAGCAGGTCGCGGGGGGGCGGTTACAATGAGCAGTTCTCC.

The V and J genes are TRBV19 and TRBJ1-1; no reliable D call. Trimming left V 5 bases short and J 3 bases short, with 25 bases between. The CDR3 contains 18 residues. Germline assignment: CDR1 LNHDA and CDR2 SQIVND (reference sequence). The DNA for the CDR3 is TGTGCCAGTAGTCTAATTTCCGTTCTGGGTCCTGGAGACACTGAAGCTTTCTTT. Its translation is CASSLISVLGPGDTEAFF.

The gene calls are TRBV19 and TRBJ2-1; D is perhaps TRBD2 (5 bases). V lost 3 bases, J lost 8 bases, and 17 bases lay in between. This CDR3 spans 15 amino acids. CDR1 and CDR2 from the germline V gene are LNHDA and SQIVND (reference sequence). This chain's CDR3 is CASSISPGGHHEQFF. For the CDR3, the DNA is TGTGCCAGTAGTATTAGCCCTGGCGGGCACCATGAGCAGTTCTTC.

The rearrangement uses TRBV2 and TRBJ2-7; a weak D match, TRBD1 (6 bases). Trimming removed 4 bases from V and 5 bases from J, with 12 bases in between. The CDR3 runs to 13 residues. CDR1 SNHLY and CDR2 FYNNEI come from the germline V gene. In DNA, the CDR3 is TGTGCCAGCAGTGTGGACAGACTTGACGAGCAGTACTTC. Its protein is CASSVDRLDEQYF.

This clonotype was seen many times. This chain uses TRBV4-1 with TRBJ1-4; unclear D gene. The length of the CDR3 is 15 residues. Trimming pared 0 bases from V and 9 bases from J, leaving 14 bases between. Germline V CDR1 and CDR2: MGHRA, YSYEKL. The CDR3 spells CASSQDVSIAKKLFF. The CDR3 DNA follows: TGCGCCAGCAGCCAAGATGTGTCCATTGCGAAAAAACTGTTTTTT.

The CDR3 DNA follows: TGCGCCAGCAGCCACCGGGACAGAGATTCACCCCTCCACTTT. Translating gives CASSHRDRDSPLHF. The J gene is TRBJ1-6, the V gene TRBV4-1, with 7 bases lining up with TRBD1. CDR1 is MGHRA and CDR2 is YSYEKL in the germline V gene. Losses at the gene ends were 3 bases for V and 8 bases for J; bases not matched to a gene: 4. There are 14 residues in the CDR3.

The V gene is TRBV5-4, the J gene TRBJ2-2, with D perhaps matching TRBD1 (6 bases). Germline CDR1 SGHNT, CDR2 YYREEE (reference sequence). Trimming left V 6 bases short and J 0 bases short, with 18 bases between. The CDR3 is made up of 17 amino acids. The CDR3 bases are TGTGCCAGCACTGGGACCGGGACATCACCGAACACCGGGGAGCTGTTTTTT. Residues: CASTGTGTSPNTGELFF.

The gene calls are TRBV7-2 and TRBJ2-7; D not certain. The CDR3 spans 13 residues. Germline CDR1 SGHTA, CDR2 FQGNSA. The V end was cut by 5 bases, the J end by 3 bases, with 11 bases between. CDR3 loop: CASSPANLYEQYF. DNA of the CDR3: TGTGCCAGCAGCCCCGCCAATCTCTACGAGCAGTACTTC.

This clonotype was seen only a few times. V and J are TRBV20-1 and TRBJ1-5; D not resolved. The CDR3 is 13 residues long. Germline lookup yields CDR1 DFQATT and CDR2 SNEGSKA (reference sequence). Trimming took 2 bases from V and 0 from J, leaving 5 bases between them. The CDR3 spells CSARFYSNQPQHF. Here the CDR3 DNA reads TGCAGTGCTAGATTCTATAGCAATCAGCCCCAGCATTTT.

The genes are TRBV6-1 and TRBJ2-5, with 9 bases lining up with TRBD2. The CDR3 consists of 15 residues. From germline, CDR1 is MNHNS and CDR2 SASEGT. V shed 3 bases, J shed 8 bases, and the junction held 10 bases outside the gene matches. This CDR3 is CASSEGRSSGGTQYF. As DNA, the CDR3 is TGTGCCAGCAGTGAGGGGCGGAGTAGCGGGGGAACCCAGTACTTC.

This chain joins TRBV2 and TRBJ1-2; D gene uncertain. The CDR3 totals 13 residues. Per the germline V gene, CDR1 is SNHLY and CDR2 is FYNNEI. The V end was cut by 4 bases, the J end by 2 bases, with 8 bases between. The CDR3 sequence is CASSAYNNYGYTF. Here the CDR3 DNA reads TGTGCCAGCAGTGCGTACAACAACTATGGCTACACCTTC.

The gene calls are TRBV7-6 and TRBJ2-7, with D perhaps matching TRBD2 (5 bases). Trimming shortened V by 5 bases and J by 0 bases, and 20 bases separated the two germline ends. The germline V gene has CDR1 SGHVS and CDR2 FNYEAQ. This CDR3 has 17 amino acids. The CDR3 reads CASSPSGWVSSSYEQYF. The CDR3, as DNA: TGTGCCAGCAGCCCCTCGGGGTGGGTTAGTAGCTCCTACGAGCAGTACTTC.

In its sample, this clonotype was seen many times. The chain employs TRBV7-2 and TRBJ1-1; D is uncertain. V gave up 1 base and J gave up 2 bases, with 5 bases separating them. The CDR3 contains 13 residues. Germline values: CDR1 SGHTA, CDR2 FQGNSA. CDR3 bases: TGTGCCAGCAGCTTAGACTTTAACACTGAAGCTTTCTTT. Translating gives CASSLDFNTEAFF.